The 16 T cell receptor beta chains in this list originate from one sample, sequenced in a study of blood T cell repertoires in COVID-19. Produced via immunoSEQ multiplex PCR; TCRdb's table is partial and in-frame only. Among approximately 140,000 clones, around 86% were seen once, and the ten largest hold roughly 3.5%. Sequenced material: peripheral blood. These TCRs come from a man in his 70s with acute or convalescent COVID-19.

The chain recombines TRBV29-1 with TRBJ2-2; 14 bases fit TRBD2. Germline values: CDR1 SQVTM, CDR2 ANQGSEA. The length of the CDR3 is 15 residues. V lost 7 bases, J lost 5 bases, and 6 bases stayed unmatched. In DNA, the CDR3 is TGCAGCGCAGGGACTAGCGGGAGTGGTACCGGGGAGCTGTTTTTT. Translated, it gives CSAGTSGSGTGELFF.

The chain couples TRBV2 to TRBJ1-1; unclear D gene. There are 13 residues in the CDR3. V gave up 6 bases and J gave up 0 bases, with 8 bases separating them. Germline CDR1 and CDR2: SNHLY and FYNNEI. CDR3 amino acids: CASRTVLNTEAFF. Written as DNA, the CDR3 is TGTGCCAGCAGAACAGTCTTGAACACTGAAGCTTTCTTT.

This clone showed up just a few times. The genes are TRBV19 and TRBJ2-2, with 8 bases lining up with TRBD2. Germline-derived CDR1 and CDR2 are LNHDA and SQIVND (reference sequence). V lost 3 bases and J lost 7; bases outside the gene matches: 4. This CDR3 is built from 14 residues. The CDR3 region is CASSMREVNGELFF. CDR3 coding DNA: TGTGCCAGTAGTATGCGGGAGGTGAACGGGGAGCTGTTTTTT.

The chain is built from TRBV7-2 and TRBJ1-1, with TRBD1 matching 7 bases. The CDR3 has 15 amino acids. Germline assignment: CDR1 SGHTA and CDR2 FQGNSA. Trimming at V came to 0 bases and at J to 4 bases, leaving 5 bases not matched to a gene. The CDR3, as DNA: TGTGCCAGCAGCTTAGCAACAGGGGCGGGCACTGAAGCTTTCTTT. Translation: CASSLATGAGTEAFF.

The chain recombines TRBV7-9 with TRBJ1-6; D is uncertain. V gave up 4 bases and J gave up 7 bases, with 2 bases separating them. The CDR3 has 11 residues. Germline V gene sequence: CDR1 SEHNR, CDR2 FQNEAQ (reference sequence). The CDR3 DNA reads TGTGCCAGCAGCTCGAATTCACCCCTCCACTTT. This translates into CASSSNSPLHF.

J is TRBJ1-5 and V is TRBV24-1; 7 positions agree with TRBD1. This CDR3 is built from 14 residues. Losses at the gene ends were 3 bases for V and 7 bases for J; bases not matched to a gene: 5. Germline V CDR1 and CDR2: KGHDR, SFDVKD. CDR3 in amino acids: CATSDRQGWQPQHF. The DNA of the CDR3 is TGTGCCACCAGTGATCGACAGGGTTGGCAGCCCCAGCATTTT.

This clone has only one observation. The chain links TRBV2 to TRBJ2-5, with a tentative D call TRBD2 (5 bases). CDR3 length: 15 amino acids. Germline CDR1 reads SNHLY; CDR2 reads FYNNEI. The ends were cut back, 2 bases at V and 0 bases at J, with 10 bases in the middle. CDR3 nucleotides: TGTGCCAGCAGTGAACGTTCTAGCAACCAAGAGACCCAGTACTTC. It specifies CASSERSSNQETQYF. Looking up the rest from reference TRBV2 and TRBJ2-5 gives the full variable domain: EPEVTQTPSHQVTQMGQEVILRCVPISNHLYFYWYRQILGQKVEFLVSFYNNEISEKSEIFDDQFSVERPDGSNFTLKIRSTKLEDSAMYFCASSERSSNQETQYFGPGTRLLVL.

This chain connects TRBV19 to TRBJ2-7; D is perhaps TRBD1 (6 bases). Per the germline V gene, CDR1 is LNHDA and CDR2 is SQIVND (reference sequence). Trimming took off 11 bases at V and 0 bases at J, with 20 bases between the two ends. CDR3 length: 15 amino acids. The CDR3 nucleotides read TGTGCCGCAAACAACAGGGCGTTCTACTCCTACGAGCAGTACTTC. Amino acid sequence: CAANNRAFYSYEQYF.

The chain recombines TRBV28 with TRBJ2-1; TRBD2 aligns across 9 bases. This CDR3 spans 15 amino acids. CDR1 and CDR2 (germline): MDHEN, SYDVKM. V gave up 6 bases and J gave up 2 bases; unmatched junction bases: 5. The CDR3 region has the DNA TGTGCCAGCAGCCTCTCTAGCGGGACCTACAATGAGCAGTTCTTC. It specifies CASSLSSGTYNEQFF.

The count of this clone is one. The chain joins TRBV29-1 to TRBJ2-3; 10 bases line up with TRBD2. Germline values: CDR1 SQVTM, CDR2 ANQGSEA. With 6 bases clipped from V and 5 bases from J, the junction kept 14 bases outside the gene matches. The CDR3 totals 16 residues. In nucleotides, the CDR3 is TGCAGCGTGTCCCCTGCAGCGGGAGGGCCAGGAGATACGCAGTATTTT. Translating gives CSVSPAAGGPGDTQYF.

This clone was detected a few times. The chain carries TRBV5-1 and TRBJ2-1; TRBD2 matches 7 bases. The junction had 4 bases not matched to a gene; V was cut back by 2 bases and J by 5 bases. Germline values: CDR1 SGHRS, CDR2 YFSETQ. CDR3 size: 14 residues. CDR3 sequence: CASSLPSGNNEQFF. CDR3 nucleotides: TGCGCCAGCAGCTTACCTAGCGGTAACAATGAGCAGTTCTTC.

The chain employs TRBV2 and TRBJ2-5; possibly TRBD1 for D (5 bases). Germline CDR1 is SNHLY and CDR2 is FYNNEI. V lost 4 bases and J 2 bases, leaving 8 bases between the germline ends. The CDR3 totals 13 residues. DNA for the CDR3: TGTGCCAGCAGTGGGACACTACAAGAGACCCAGTACTTC. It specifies CASSGTLQETQYF. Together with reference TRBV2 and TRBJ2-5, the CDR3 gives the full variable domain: EPEVTQTPSHQVTQMGQEVILRCVPISNHLYFYWYRQILGQKVEFLVSFYNNEISEKSEIFDDQFSVERPDGSNFTLKIRSTKLEDSAMYFCASSGTLQETQYFGPGTRLLVL.

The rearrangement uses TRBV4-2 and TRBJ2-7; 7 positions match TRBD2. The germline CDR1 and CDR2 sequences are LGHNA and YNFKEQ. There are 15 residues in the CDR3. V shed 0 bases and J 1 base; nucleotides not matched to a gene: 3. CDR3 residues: CASSQERAGSYEQYF. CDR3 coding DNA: TGTGCCAGCAGCCAAGAACGAGCGGGATCCTACGAGCAGTACTTC.

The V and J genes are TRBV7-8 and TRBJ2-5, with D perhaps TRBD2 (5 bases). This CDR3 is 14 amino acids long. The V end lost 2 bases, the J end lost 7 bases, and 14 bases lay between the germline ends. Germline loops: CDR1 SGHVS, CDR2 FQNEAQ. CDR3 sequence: CASSLPLALGTQYF. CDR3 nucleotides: TGTGCCAGCAGCTTACCCCTAGCTCTGGGGACCCAGTACTTC.

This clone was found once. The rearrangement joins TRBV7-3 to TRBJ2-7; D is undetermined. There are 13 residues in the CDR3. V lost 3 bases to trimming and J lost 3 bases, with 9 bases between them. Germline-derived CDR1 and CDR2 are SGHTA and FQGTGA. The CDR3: CASSFAPGYEQYF. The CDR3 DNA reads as TGTGCCAGCAGCTTCGCCCCCGGCTACGAGCAGTACTTC.

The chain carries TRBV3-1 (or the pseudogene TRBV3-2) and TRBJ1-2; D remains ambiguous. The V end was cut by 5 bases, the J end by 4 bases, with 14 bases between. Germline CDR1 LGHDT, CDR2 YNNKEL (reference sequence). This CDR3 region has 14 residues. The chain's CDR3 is CASSSRDSFYGYTF. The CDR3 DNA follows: TGTGCCAGCAGCTCCCGGGATTCTTTCTATGGCTACACCTTC.